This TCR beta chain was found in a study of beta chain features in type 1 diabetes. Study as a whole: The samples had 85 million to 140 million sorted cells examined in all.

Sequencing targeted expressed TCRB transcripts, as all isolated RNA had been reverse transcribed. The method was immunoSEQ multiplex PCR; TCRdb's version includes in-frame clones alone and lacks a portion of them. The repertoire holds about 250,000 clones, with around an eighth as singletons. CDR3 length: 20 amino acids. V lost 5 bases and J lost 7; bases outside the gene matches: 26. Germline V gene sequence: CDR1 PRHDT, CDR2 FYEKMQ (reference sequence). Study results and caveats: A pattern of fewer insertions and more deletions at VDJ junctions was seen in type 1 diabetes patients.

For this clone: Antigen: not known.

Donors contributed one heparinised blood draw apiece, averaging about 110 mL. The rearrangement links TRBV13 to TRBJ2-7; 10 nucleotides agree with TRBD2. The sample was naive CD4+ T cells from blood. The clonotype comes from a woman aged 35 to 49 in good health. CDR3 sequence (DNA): TGTGCCAGCAGCGCTAAGGGGTTTCTAGCGGGGGAGCGAGATACGGGTGAGCAGTACTTC. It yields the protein CASSAKGFLAGERDTGEQYF.